The sequence of this TCR beta chain was determined in a study of T cell repertoires in cytomegalovirus infection. In the study overall: Through public TCR beta signatures, both CMV infection and matching HLA type were indicated. Whole-study findings and limits: The cumulative frequency of public TCR beta families distinguished individuals who carried CMV together with the relevant HLA. Within the response measured ex vivo, HLA-C-restricted CMV-specific TCR beta clonotypes were dominant.

With 5 bases removed from V and 2 bases from J, the gap between germline ends came to 21 bases. Germline V gives CDR1 SGHTA, CDR2 FQGNSA. The CDR3 spans 17 residues. The sample holds many counts of this clonotype. The antigen remains unidentified. MiXCR was run by TCRdb on the reads, yielding one entry per CDR3 protein. The sample yields approximately 290,000 distinct CDR3 sequences, about 25% seen once. Source material: PBMCs. This chain links TRBV7-2 with TRBJ1-1; the D gene is possibly TRBD1 (6 bases). The sequence was obtained from a human donor in good health (CMV status not recorded). Some clones in this sample may be carry-over from other donors' samples. The CDR3 spells CASSPTGPGTPNTEAFF. The DNA of the CDR3 is TGTGCCAGCAGCCCGACAGGTCCGGGGACACCAAACACTGAAGCTTTCTTT.